This is a list of T cell receptor beta chains from one sample in a study of identical twins. One entry per CDR3 protein, called by TCRdb with MiXCR from the 5' RACE reads. Among 300,000 or so distinct CDR3 sequences listed, roughly 9% were seen once. These data also featured in a second study, about yellow fever vaccine responses in identical twins.

Sequenced material: CD8+ T cells sorted from blood. The receptors stem from a woman aged 18 to 35 in good health. Both conserved end residues are trimmed from each CDR3. Each record gives: J gene, V gene, CDR3 protein.

>TRBJ2-7|TRBV29-1
SVEELRSYEQY
>TRBJ2-7|TRBV20-1
SARDWKQDSYEQY
>TRBJ2-7|TRBV20-1
SAHSHTSATYEQY
>TRBJ2-3|TRBV2
ASGASATSTDTQY
>TRBJ2-7|TRBV10-3
AIAGESSYEQY
>TRBJ2-3|TRBV29-1
SVEDFPDTQY
>TRBJ2-3|TRBV15
ATSRVIADTQY
>TRBJ2-5|TRBV4-2
ASSQGGVETQY
>TRBJ2-1|TRBV29-1
SVGGGLAGGYNEQF
>TRBJ1-1|TRBV20-1
SAKMGAEAF
>TRBJ2-2|TRBV28
ASSLRGDGTGELF
>TRBJ2-7|TRBV29-1
SVEGTGETYEQY
>TRBJ2-7|TRBV10-3
AISESIETFQPYEQY
>TRBJ2-1|TRBV27
ASNPGLVYNEQF
>TRBJ2-1|TRBV7-8
ASSSTRTGWNEQF
>TRBJ2-7|TRBV27
ASSLTGAPYEQY
>TRBJ2-7|TRBV12-3/TRBV12-4
ASSWAGSYEQY
>TRBJ2-7|TRBV2
ASSVLAGDDDEQY
>TRBJ2-7|TRBV7-9
ASSLRTSGNYEQY
>TRBJ2-7|TRBV29-1
SVARLDRGTYEQY
>TRBJ1-6|TRBV28
AGGHSSYNSPLH
>TRBJ1-6|TRBV15
ATSREQGYNSPLH
>TRBJ2-7|TRBV11-1
ASSSAGSSYEQY
>TRBJ2-1|TRBV30
AWTSGQGSNEQF
>TRBJ2-3|TRBV11-2
ASSGGFTDTQY
>TRBJ2-1|TRBV29-1
SVERGAGPF
>TRBJ1-6|TRBV4-2
ASSQDWQRINSPLH
>TRBJ1-6|TRBV12-2
ASRLEDRDNSPLH
>TRBJ2-7|TRBV5-1
ASSLYDSSYEQY
>TRBJ2-3|TRBV3-1
ASSQVFRPLDTQY
>TRBJ2-2|TRBV27
ASTPFFGTGELF
>TRBJ2-3|TRBV29-1
SVHPWGQDTQY
>TRBJ2-2|TRBV15
ATSTRGKDTGELF